One sample yielded the 2 T cell receptor beta chains listed below, sequenced in a study of glioma-infiltrating T cells after dendritic cell vaccination. Generated by immunoSEQ multiplex PCR, the TCRdb table keeps only in-frame clones and is missing some. Counted here are about 87,000 clones, approximately 90% occurring once; the ten biggest clones make up approximately 3.2%. Sequences were derived from blood, sampled before dendritic cell vaccination. These receptors were collected from a human donor with glioblastoma.

The V gene is TRBV5-1, the J gene TRBJ2-1, with TRBD2 matching 11 bases. The germline V gene has CDR1 SGHRS and CDR2 YFSETQ. Trimming at V came to 0 bases and at J to 5 bases, leaving 4 bases not matched to a gene. This CDR3 region has 16 residues. The CDR3 protein is CASSLGGTSGNNEQFF. In DNA form, the CDR3 reads TGCGCCAGCAGCTTGGGGGGGACTAGCGGTAACAATGAGCAGTTCTTC.

The chain employs TRBV4-2 and TRBJ2-1, with 7 positions matching TRBD2. Per the germline V gene, CDR1 is LGHNA and CDR2 is YNFKEQ. V lost 1 base to trimming and J lost 6 bases; unmatched junction nucleotides: 6. CDR3 length: 15 amino acids. CDR3 DNA: TGTGCCAGCAGCCAAGCCTCCGGCGGGGGCAATGAGCAGTTCTTC. This translates into CASSQASGGGNEQFF.